This TCR beta chain was documented in a study of beta chain features in type 1 diabetes. This clone has a count of ten or more. Investigators reverse transcribed all isolated RNA, so they sequenced expressed TCRB transcripts. Measured with immunoSEQ multiplex PCR; TCRdb has only the in-frame clones, and not every one. The sample has about 210,000 clones, 9.5% to 13% seen once. There are 15 residues in the CDR3. The germline V and J ends were trimmed by 0 bases and 2 bases, with 9 bases remaining between them. Germline V gives CDR1 SGDLS, CDR2 YYNGEE. Sequencing used central memory CD4+ T cells from blood. The V and J genes are TRBV9 and TRBJ2-1; D is possibly TRBD2 (6 bases). This receptor was obtained from a man aged 18 to 35 in good health. The CDR3 is CASSVDGSAYNEQFF. The CDR3 DNA reads TGTGCCAGCAGCGTAGACGGGAGCGCCTACAATGAGCAGTTCTTC. Full variable domain (remainder filled in from reference TRBV9 and TRBJ2-1): DSGVTQTPKHLITATGQRVTLRCSPRSGDLSVYWYQQSLDQGLQFLIQYYNGEERAKGNILERFSAQQFPDLHSELNLSSLELGDSALYFCASSVDGSAYNEQFFGPGTRLTVL.